The T cell receptor beta chain described here comes from a study of regulatory T cells in long-lasting Graves disease (dated by TCRdb to the early 2020s). Concerning the study at large: Persistent Graves' disease meant more than 5 years of antithyroid drug treatment with TSH receptor autoantibodies that stayed positive. The study was conducted in China and was registered as a clinical trial. Persistent Graves' disease patients were compared with newly diagnosed Graves' disease patients by peripheral blood TCR sequencing and RNA sequencing. On average, persistent Graves' disease patients in the clinical cohort had been on antithyroid drugs for around ten years. A total of around 35 samples were covered by TCR sequencing, comprising about 13 persistent and 20 or so newly diagnosed Graves' disease patients. Here is what the overall study found, with its caveats: Compared with newly diagnosed patients, patients with persistent Graves' disease had lower TCR Shannon entropy and fewer highly expanded clones, which suggests clonal expansion. Only the TCR beta chain was sequenced and analyzed. Persistent patients shared more public clonotypes among themselves (2,741) than newly diagnosed patients did (about 970). The authors acknowledged the small sample size as a limitation that may reduce accuracy. The study examined only peripheral blood because the primary lesion, thyroid tissue, could not be accessed. Persistent disease showed preferential use of TRBV28, TRBJ1-2 and TRBJ2-5, whereas newly diagnosed disease favored TRBV20-1 and TRBJ2-1.

The label giving this sample's time point can be read as: persistent/refractory GD, antithyroid drugs over 5 years with positive TRAb. For both TCR sequencing and RNA sequencing, RNA was extracted from PBMCs in TRIzol. The diagnosis of Graves' disease followed American Thyroid Association guidelines. Patients were recruited from an endocrinology department in Xi'an, China. Each patient gave about 9.1 milliliters of peripheral blood, collected in an EDTA anticoagulant tube. Ficoll Paque Plus density gradient separation was used to isolate PBMCs, and no further T cell sorting was performed. An Agilent 2100 Bioanalyzer and agarose gel were used to check RNA quality, and a NanoDrop 2000 was used to measure RNA concentration. Library preparation used multiplex PCR. Sequencer: Illumina HiSeq 4000. CDR3 regions were amplified by Arm-PCR with iRepertoire HTBI primers to construct TCR beta libraries. PCR products were gel purified before sequencing. For the original study's pipeline: Gene usage analysis of CDR3 amino acid clonotypes relied on the approximately 60 TRBV and 14 TRBJ segments identified across samples. COPE and FqMerger were used to merge the filtered high-quality paired reads into contigs. Contigs were aligned with BLAST to IMGT TRBV, TRBD and TRBJ reference genes, and CDR3 was defined per IMGT. Clonotypes above 0.1% frequency were classified as highly expanded clones. Shannon entropy was used to measure repertoire diversity, and the Gini coefficient was used to measure V-J evenness. Public clonotypes were defined as clonotypes shared by more than one individual. TCRdb reprocessing: public reads trimmed at Q25 with fastp, clones called with MiXCR, in-frame beta chains kept. Every CDR3 protein is listed once, alongside the most common genes and DNA of its rows. The V and J calls were determined by TCRdb, not by the authors. For this sample the table gives about 660,000 distinct CDR3 sequences, of which roughly 30% were detected only once. Around 42% of the sample is taken by the ten largest.

As to this clonotype: The specificity of this receptor is unknown. No qualities accompany the bases; no much larger clone lies one base away.

At the junction V is shortened by 6 bases and J by 0 bases, with 17 bases in between. The CDR3 measures 16 amino acids from cysteine to phenylalanine. Left in the record is the CDR3 DNA by itself, 48 bases read in frame from the first base. The V gene is TRBV12-3 or TRBV12-4 and the J gene is TRBJ1-1; the D region possibly corresponds to TRBD1 (6 bases align). The TCR originated in a female donor with Graves disease. Material: peripheral blood mononuclear cells (PBMCs), obtained when the disease was refractory, from a patient treated with antithyroid drugs. The CDR3 region has the sequence CASSPRTAIMNTEAFF. The nucleotide sequence is TGTGCCAGCAGCCCCCGGACAGCAATCATGAACACTGAAGCTTTCTTT.